This TCR beta chain was recorded in a study of blood T cells in healthy people across ages. The germline gives CDR1 MNHNS, CDR2 SASEGT. Trimming removed 11 bases from V and 5 bases from J; junction bases left unmatched: 13. The CDR3 loop spans 14 amino acids. PCR was performed a second time for roughly 7 to 12 cycles using a sample-barcoded 5' primer and a J-beta primer mix. MiXCR was run by TCRdb on the 5' RACE reads, yielding one entry per CDR3 protein. The top ten hold more than 3% of the sample, which has 550,000 to 750,000 distinct CDR3 sequences, 20% to 25% seen once. Source material: blood. The clonotype was recovered from a man between 65 and 79 years old in good health. The chain is built from TRBV6-1 and TRBJ1-1; 8 positions match TRBD1. The CDR3 region has the DNA TGTGCCTCCGGACAGGGAGGATCCGGGACTGAAGCTTTCTTT. As protein: CASGQGGSGTEAFF.